Listed below are T cell receptor beta chains from one sample, sequenced in a study of blood T cell repertoires in COVID-19. Sequenced by immunoSEQ multiplex PCR; TCRdb stores in-frame clones only, minus some. Among roughly 250,000 clones listed, around 82% were seen once. Sequencing used peripheral blood. These receptors originate from a person aged 70 to 80 with COVID-19, enrolled during active disease. CDR3s include the opening cysteine and the closing phenylalanine or tryptophan. D genes are given only for firm matches. Rows may omit the clone size; those that give it use once, few, many or a size class.

abundance: .; j_gene: TRBJ2-7; d_gene: .; v_gene: TRBV11-2; CDR3aa: CASSFVRGFSYEQYF; CDR3nt: TGTGCCAGCAGCTTTGTACGGGGTTTCTCCTACGAGCAGTACTTC
abundance: few; j_gene: TRBJ2-1; d_gene: TRBD1; v_gene: TRBV10-3; CDR3aa: CAIQGQGLNEQFF; CDR3nt: TGTGCCATCCAGGGACAGGGGCTTAATGAGCAGTTCTTC
abundance: .; j_gene: TRBJ2-2; d_gene: .; v_gene: TRBV11-2; CDR3aa: CASSLRGADTGELFF; CDR3nt: TGTGCCAGCAGCTTACGGGGGGCGGACACCGGGGAGCTGTTTTTT
abundance: once; j_gene: TRBJ1-5; d_gene: TRBD1; v_gene: TRBV6-2/TRBV6-3; CDR3aa: CASSFETGGRNQPQHF; CDR3nt: TGTGCCAGCAGTTTCGAGACAGGGGGCCGCAATCAGCCCCAGCATTTT
abundance: .; j_gene: TRBJ2-3; d_gene: TRBD1; v_gene: TRBV6-5; CDR3aa: CASSGQGGQLVTQYF; CDR3nt: TGTGCCAGCAGCGGACAGGGGGGGCAATTAGTTACGCAGTATTTT
abundance: .; j_gene: TRBJ2-4; d_gene: TRBD2; v_gene: TRBV6-5; CDR3aa: CASRPQAGEKNIQYF; CDR3nt: TGTGCCAGCAGGCCTCAAGCGGGAGAGAAAAACATTCAGTACTTC
abundance: .; j_gene: TRBJ1-1; d_gene: .; v_gene: TRBV6-5; CDR3aa: CASSYGMGQGKAFF; CDR3nt: TGTGCCAGCAGTTACGGGATGGGGCAGGGTAAAGCTTTCTTT
abundance: few; j_gene: TRBJ1-2; d_gene: .; v_gene: TRBV5-1; CDR3aa: CASSLEAVGNYGYTF; CDR3nt: TGCGCCAGCAGCTTGGAGGCAGTGGGCAACTATGGCTACACCTTC
abundance: .; j_gene: TRBJ2-5; d_gene: .; v_gene: TRBV9; CDR3aa: CASSVVGLLRETQYF; CDR3nt: TGTGCCAGCAGCGTAGTTGGCTTATTGAGGGAGACCCAGTACTTC
abundance: .; j_gene: TRBJ2-7; d_gene: .; v_gene: TRBV7-4; CDR3aa: CASSPAGLYYEQYF; CDR3nt: TGTGCCAGCAGCCCGGCGGGACTCTACTACGAGCAGTACTTC
abundance: .; j_gene: TRBJ1-1; d_gene: .; v_gene: TRBV29-1; CDR3aa: CSATTGITEAFF; CDR3nt: TGCAGCGCCACGACAGGCATCACTGAAGCTTTCTTT
abundance: .; j_gene: TRBJ2-5; d_gene: TRBD1; v_gene: TRBV11-3; CDR3aa: CASSLLRTGGETQYF; CDR3nt: TGTGCCAGCAGCTTACTCCGGACAGGGGGAGAGACCCAGTACTTC
abundance: once; j_gene: TRBJ2-5; d_gene: TRBD1; v_gene: TRBV9; CDR3aa: CASSVDRGYQETQYF; CDR3nt: TGTGCCAGCAGCGTTGACAGGGGCTATCAAGAGACCCAGTACTTC
abundance: .; j_gene: TRBJ2-5; d_gene: .; v_gene: TRBV27; CDR3aa: CASSSIAGKETQYF; CDR3nt: TGTGCCAGCAGTTCCATCGCGGGGAAAGAGACCCAGTACTTC
abundance: .; j_gene: TRBJ2-7; d_gene: .; v_gene: TRBV7-3; CDR3aa: CASSLIALKSYEQYF; CDR3nt: TGTGCCAGCAGCTTAATCGCGCTAAAGTCCTACGAGCAGTACTTC
abundance: .; j_gene: TRBJ2-5; d_gene: TRBD1; v_gene: TRBV5-4; CDR3aa: CASSGTGRDRAPEMETQYF; CDR3nt: TGTGCCAGCAGCGGGACAGGGAGGGACCGGGCCCCAGAGATGGAGACCCAGTACTTC
abundance: .; j_gene: TRBJ2-7; d_gene: TRBD1; v_gene: TRBV5-6; CDR3aa: CASSSYSGTGAYEQYF; CDR3nt: TGTGCCAGCAGCTCCTACTCCGGGACAGGGGCCTACGAGCAGTACTTC
abundance: .; j_gene: TRBJ2-1; d_gene: TRBD1; v_gene: TRBV10-3; CDR3aa: CAIRTGGDNEQFF; CDR3nt: TGTGCCATCAGAACAGGGGGAGACAATGAGCAGTTCTTC
abundance: .; j_gene: TRBJ2-6; d_gene: TRBD1; v_gene: TRBV11-2; CDR3aa: CASSLDRGAGANVLTF; CDR3nt: TGTGCCAGCAGCCTGGACAGGGGGGCTGGGGCCAACGTCCTGACTTTC
abundance: .; j_gene: TRBJ1-3; d_gene: .; v_gene: TRBV6-5; CDR3aa: CASSPDSYSGNTIYF; CDR3nt: TGTGCCAGCTCCCCGGACAGCTACTCTGGAAACACCATATATTTT
abundance: once; j_gene: TRBJ2-2; d_gene: TRBD2; v_gene: TRBV3-1/TRBV3-2; CDR3aa: CASSQDRGRANTGELFF; CDR3nt: TGTGCCAGCAGCCAAGATCGGGGGAGGGCGAACACCGGGGAGCTGTTTTTT
abundance: once; j_gene: TRBJ2-5; d_gene: .; v_gene: TRBV5-4; CDR3aa: CASSLAPSGTQYF; CDR3nt: TGTGCCAGCAGCTTGGCCCCATCGGGGACCCAGTACTTC
abundance: .; j_gene: TRBJ1-2; d_gene: .; v_gene: TRBV18; CDR3aa: CASSPTGQSEGYTF; CDR3nt: TGTGCCAGCTCACCAACAGGGCAGTCGGAGGGCTACACCTTC
abundance: few; j_gene: TRBJ1-5; d_gene: .; v_gene: TRBV4-1; CDR3aa: CASSQVESGVDQPQHF; CDR3nt: TGCGCCAGCAGCCAAGTAGAATCAGGGGTTGATCAGCCCCAGCATTTT
abundance: .; j_gene: TRBJ2-3; d_gene: .; v_gene: TRBV7-3; CDR3aa: CASSYTGFTDTQYF; CDR3nt: TGTGCCAGCAGCTACACGGGATTCACAGATACGCAGTATTTT
abundance: .; j_gene: TRBJ1-5; d_gene: .; v_gene: TRBV7-2; CDR3aa: CASSSPGQPQHF; CDR3nt: TGTGCCAGCAGCTCTCCAGGTCAGCCCCAGCATTTT
abundance: once; j_gene: TRBJ2-7; d_gene: .; v_gene: TRBV7-6; CDR3aa: CASSLGRSYEQYF; CDR3nt: TGTGCCAGCAGCTTAGGGCGGTCCTACGAGCAGTACTTC
abundance: .; j_gene: TRBJ1-6; d_gene: .; v_gene: TRBV6-6; CDR3aa: CASAPTRGGNSPLHF; CDR3nt: TGTGCCAGCGCACCTACTAGAGGAGGAAATTCACCCCTCCACTTT
abundance: .; j_gene: TRBJ2-5; d_gene: TRBD2; v_gene: TRBV3-1/TRBV3-2; CDR3aa: CASSPGLAGGEEETQYF; CDR3nt: TGTGCCAGCAGCCCTGGACTAGCGGGGGGGGAGGAGGAGACCCAGTACTTC
abundance: .; j_gene: TRBJ1-4; d_gene: TRBD1; v_gene: TRBV3-1/TRBV3-2; CDR3aa: CASSRMNPGGESKKLFF; CDR3nt: TGTGCCAGCAGCCGAATGAATCCAGGGGGCGAAAGTAAAAAACTGTTTTTT
abundance: few; j_gene: TRBJ2-7; d_gene: .; v_gene: TRBV28; CDR3aa: CASSPSVLGLRYEQYF; CDR3nt: TGTGCCAGCAGTCCCTCCGTCTTGGGACTTCGATACGAGCAGTACTTC
abundance: .; j_gene: TRBJ2-3; d_gene: .; v_gene: TRBV3-1/TRBV3-2; CDR3aa: CASSIHSADTQYF; CDR3nt: TGTGCCAGCAGCATCCATAGCGCAGATACGCAGTATTTT
abundance: .; j_gene: TRBJ2-7; d_gene: TRBD1; v_gene: TRBV5-5; CDR3aa: CASSRDSYYEQYF; CDR3nt: TGTGCCAGCAGTAGGGACAGTTACTACGAGCAGTACTTC
abundance: .; j_gene: TRBJ1-4; d_gene: TRBD1; v_gene: TRBV28; CDR3aa: CASRLRDRGWGPNEKLFF; CDR3nt: TGTGCCAGCAGATTAAGGGACAGGGGGTGGGGACCGAATGAAAAACTGTTTTTT
abundance: .; j_gene: TRBJ1-4; d_gene: TRBD1; v_gene: TRBV18; CDR3aa: CASSPPGGDSEKLFF; CDR3nt: TGTGCCAGCTCTCCGCCAGGGGGCGACTCGGAAAAACTGTTTTTT
abundance: once; j_gene: TRBJ2-1; d_gene: TRBD1; v_gene: TRBV27; CDR3aa: CASSLLPGQGTFF; CDR3nt: TGTGCCAGCAGTCTCCTACCGGGACAGGGGACTTTCTTC
abundance: .; j_gene: TRBJ2-7; d_gene: TRBD1; v_gene: TRBV6-4; CDR3aa: CASTVGTGGNWNPEQYF; CDR3nt: TGTGCCAGCACAGTCGGGACAGGGGGCAATTGGAACCCTGAGCAGTACTTC
abundance: .; j_gene: TRBJ2-5; d_gene: TRBD2; v_gene: TRBV6-5; CDR3aa: CASSYSGGQETQYF; CDR3nt: TGTGCCAGCAGTTATTCGGGGGGCCAAGAGACCCAGTACTTC
abundance: few; j_gene: TRBJ1-6; d_gene: TRBD1; v_gene: TRBV18; CDR3aa: CASSPTGTGANSPLHF; CDR3nt: TGTGCCAGCTCACCCACCGGGACAGGGGCTAATTCACCCCTCCACTTT
abundance: .; j_gene: TRBJ2-2; d_gene: TRBD1; v_gene: TRBV27; CDR3aa: CASSPDRENRNGELFF; CDR3nt: TGTGCCAGCAGTCCGGACAGGGAAAATAGAAACGGGGAGCTGTTTTTT
abundance: .; j_gene: TRBJ2-5; d_gene: TRBD1; v_gene: TRBV7-3; CDR3aa: CASSFPGTGVQYF; CDR3nt: TGTGCCAGCAGCTTTCCCGGGACAGGGGTTCAGTACTTC
abundance: .; j_gene: TRBJ1-5; d_gene: TRBD1; v_gene: TRBV2; CDR3aa: CASSGQGRNQPQHF; CDR3nt: TGTGCCAGCAGTGGACAGGGCCGCAATCAGCCCCAGCATTTT
abundance: .; j_gene: TRBJ2-3; d_gene: TRBD2; v_gene: TRBV7-8; CDR3aa: CASSLLLAGGGDTQYF; CDR3nt: TGTGCCAGCAGCTTATTACTAGCGGGGGGGGGAGATACGCAGTATTTT
abundance: .; j_gene: TRBJ2-3; d_gene: TRBD2; v_gene: TRBV5-1; CDR3aa: CASSLLGGRETDTQYF; CDR3nt: TGCGCCAGCAGCTTGCTCGGCGGGAGAGAAACAGATACGCAGTATTTT
abundance: .; j_gene: TRBJ1-1; d_gene: .; v_gene: TRBV6-2/TRBV6-3; CDR3aa: CASSSNQGIGTEAFF; CDR3nt: TGTGCCAGCAGTAGTAACCAGGGGATTGGCACTGAAGCTTTCTTT
abundance: .; j_gene: TRBJ1-5; d_gene: TRBD1; v_gene: TRBV19; CDR3aa: CASSQGGRKSGQPQHF; CDR3nt: TGTGCCAGTAGTCAAGGGGGCCGAAAATCTGGGCAGCCCCAGCATTTT
abundance: .; j_gene: TRBJ1-6; d_gene: TRBD1; v_gene: TRBV5-1; CDR3aa: CASTATAGGFSPLHF; CDR3nt: TGCGCCAGCACCGCCACCGCAGGGGGCTTTTCACCCCTCCACTTT
abundance: .; j_gene: TRBJ2-3; d_gene: TRBD2; v_gene: TRBV6-5; CDR3aa: CASKLAGGLTDTQYF; CDR3nt: TGTGCCAGCAAACTAGCGGGGGGGCTCACAGATACGCAGTATTTT
abundance: .; j_gene: TRBJ2-1; d_gene: .; v_gene: TRBV27; CDR3aa: CASTLRTGDEQFF; CDR3nt: TGTGCCAGCACCCTCCGAACGGGTGACGAGCAGTTCTTC
abundance: few; j_gene: TRBJ2-7; d_gene: TRBD2; v_gene: TRBV4-1; CDR3aa: CASRAGGTYEQYF; CDR3nt: TGCGCCAGCCGAGCGGGAGGGACCTACGAGCAGTACTTC
abundance: .; j_gene: TRBJ1-6; d_gene: .; v_gene: TRBV4-2; CDR3aa: CASSQDTSGNSPLHF; CDR3nt: TGTGCCAGCAGCCAAGATACCTCCGGTAATTCACCCCTCCACTTT
abundance: .; j_gene: TRBJ1-6; d_gene: .; v_gene: TRBV11-2; CDR3aa: CASSLDVGTGRFRNSPLHF; CDR3nt: TGTGCCAGCAGCTTAGATGTGGGCACAGGCAGGTTTAGGAATTCACCCCTCCACTTT
abundance: .; j_gene: TRBJ2-3; d_gene: TRBD2; v_gene: TRBV4-3; CDR3aa: CASSQDLAGVLDTQYF; CDR3nt: TGCGCCAGCAGCCAAGACCTAGCGGGAGTATTAGATACGCAGTATTTT
abundance: .; j_gene: TRBJ1-5; d_gene: .; v_gene: TRBV10-3; CDR3aa: CAISQTGSQPQHF; CDR3nt: TGTGCCATCAGCCAAACAGGGTCCCAGCCCCAGCATTTT
abundance: .; j_gene: TRBJ1-4; d_gene: .; v_gene: TRBV6-5; CDR3aa: CASSYSRLHREKLFF; CDR3nt: TGTGCCAGCAGTTACTCGAGACTTCACAGGGAAAAACTGTTTTTT
abundance: .; j_gene: TRBJ2-3; d_gene: .; v_gene: TRBV5-1; CDR3aa: CASSLGDTGFGTDTQYF; CDR3nt: TGCGCCAGCAGCTTGGGGGATACAGGGTTCGGCACAGATACGCAGTATTTT
abundance: .; j_gene: TRBJ2-1; d_gene: .; v_gene: TRBV2; CDR3aa: CASRIDSYNEQFF; CDR3nt: TGTGCCAGCAGAATCGACAGCTACAATGAGCAGTTCTTC